Listed below are T cell receptor beta chains from one sample, sequenced in a study of blood T cell repertoires in COVID-19. TCRdb keeps only in-frame clones here, not all; method: immunoSEQ multiplex PCR. The sample has 150,000 to 200,000 clones, under 90% seen once. Sequencing input: peripheral blood. These receptors originate from a woman in her seventies with COVID-19, enrolled during active disease. CDR3s include the opening cysteine and the closing phenylalanine or tryptophan. A D gene is named only where the DNA matches it firmly. Not every row has a clone size; where given, it reads once, few, many or a size class.

d_call	v_call	clone_size	j_call	cdr3_nt	cdr3_aa
TRBD2	TRBV30	.	TRBJ2-1	TGTGCCGGGGTAATAGCGGGCTCCCAGTTCTTC	CAGVIAGSQFF
TRBD2	TRBV2	.	TRBJ2-5	TGTGCCAGCAGTGGCCTAGCGGTCCAAGAGACCCAGTACTTC	CASSGLAVQETQYF
.	TRBV18	.	TRBJ1-1	TGTGCCAGCTCACCGGGGGCGCGGAACACTGAAGCTTTCTTT	CASSPGARNTEAFF
.	TRBV27	.	TRBJ1-5	TGTGCCAGCAGTTTCATTAATCAGCCCCAGCATTTT	CASSFINQPQHF
.	TRBV15	once	TRBJ2-1	TGTGCCACCAGCAGGGCAAACATCCCCTCCTACAATGAGCAGTTCTTC	CATSRANIPSYNEQFF
.	TRBV19	.	TRBJ2-7	TGTGCCAGTAGTACCCGACCGGGAGAAGAGCAGTACTTC	CASSTRPGEEQYF
.	TRBV7-2	.	TRBJ2-2	TGTGCCAGCAGCCCCCGGGGTGGCGGCAACACCGGGGAGCTGTTTTTT	CASSPRGGGNTGELFF
.	TRBV29-1	.	TRBJ1-1	TGCAGCGTTGAGGGGAGGGTGAACACTGAAGCTTTCTTT	CSVEGRVNTEAFF
.	TRBV2	.	TRBJ1-2	TGTGCCAGCGACCGGGCTAACTATGGCTACACCTTC	CASDRANYGYTF
TRBD2	TRBV28	.	TRBJ2-3	TGTGCCAGCAGTTCCCTTTGGACTAGCGGGTGGAGGGGAACAGATACGCAGTATTTT	CASSSLWTSGWRGTDTQYF
TRBD2	TRBV4-1	.	TRBJ2-2	TGCGCCAGCAGCCAAGCAGTCGGGAGGGCCGGGGAGCTGTTTTTT	CASSQAVGRAGELFF
TRBD2	TRBV30	.	TRBJ2-1	TGTGCCTGGAGTGCCCTAGCGGCGTCATCCTACAATGAGCAGTTCTTC	CAWSALAASSYNEQFF
.	TRBV5-1	.	TRBJ1-1	TGCGCCAGCAGCTGGGGATGGGGGGTGAACACTGAAGCTTTCTTT	CASSWGWGVNTEAFF
TRBD2	TRBV7-2	once	TRBJ2-1	TGTGCCAGCAGCTCGGGACTAGCGGAGAGGGGTGAGCAGTTCTTC	CASSSGLAERGEQFF
TRBD2	TRBV10-2	.	TRBJ2-1	TGCGCCAGCAGTGAGCCGAATCTGTTCCGGGAGGGTGATGAGCAGTTCTTC	CASSEPNLFREGDEQFF
.	TRBV5-1	.	TRBJ1-5	TGCGCCAGCAGCTTGATGGGGGGGAATGAGCCCCAGCATTTT	CASSLMGGNEPQHF
TRBD1	TRBV29-1	.	TRBJ1-1	TGCAGCGTTGAAAAAGACAGGGAGGCTGGAGCTTTCTTT	CSVEKDREAGAFF
TRBD2	TRBV7-9	.	TRBJ2-7	TGTGCCAGCAGCTCAGGGAGCCGACCCGGGCGGGGGGCACCCTACGAGCAGTACTTC	CASSSGSRPGRGAPYEQYF
.	TRBV5-1	.	TRBJ2-5	TGCGCCAGCAGCCGGTCTGGAGAGACCCAGTACTTC	CASSRSGETQYF
TRBD1	TRBV28	.	TRBJ2-3	TGTGCCAGTTTTGGACCGGGACAGGTTACAGATACGCAGTATTTT	CASFGPGQVTDTQYF
.	TRBV7-9	few	TRBJ1-2	TGTGCCAGCAGCGCCTCTTCGCTCACTGTAGACTATTTC	CASSASSLTVDYF
.	TRBV7-2	.	TRBJ1-2	TGTGCCAGCAGCCCCCCCCTGGGCGGCTACACCTTC	CASSPPLGGYTF
TRBD1	TRBV30	.	TRBJ1-3	TGTGCCTGGACTCAGGGGGCGCTCGGAAACACCATATATTTT	CAWTQGALGNTIYF
TRBD2	TRBV4-2	.	TRBJ2-1	TGTGCCAGCAGCCAAGACCCGGGAGGGGGCTCCTACAATGAGCAGTTCTTC	CASSQDPGGGSYNEQFF
TRBD1	TRBV29-1	.	TRBJ2-7	TGCAGCGTGAGACTTGGGGACAGGGTTTACGAGCAGTACTTC	CSVRLGDRVYEQYF
TRBD2	TRBV4-2	.	TRBJ2-7	TGTGCCAGCAGCCAAGGACTAGCGTGGCCTACCGAGCAGTACTTC	CASSQGLAWPTEQYF
.	TRBV28	few	TRBJ2-1	TGTGCCAGCAGTACGCCTACAGGGTCCTACAATGAGCAGTTCTTC	CASSTPTGSYNEQFF
.	TRBV7-3	.	TRBJ2-3	TGTGCCAGCAGCCCTAGCTATGAGGATACGCAGTATTTT	CASSPSYEDTQYF
.	TRBV15	.	TRBJ1-1	TGTGCCACCAGCAGAGATGTCCGGGCTGAAGCTTTCTTT	CATSRDVRAEAFF
TRBD1	TRBV19	.	TRBJ2-2	TGTGCCACCCGGACAGGGCGTGGGGAGCTGTTTTTT	CATRTGRGELFF